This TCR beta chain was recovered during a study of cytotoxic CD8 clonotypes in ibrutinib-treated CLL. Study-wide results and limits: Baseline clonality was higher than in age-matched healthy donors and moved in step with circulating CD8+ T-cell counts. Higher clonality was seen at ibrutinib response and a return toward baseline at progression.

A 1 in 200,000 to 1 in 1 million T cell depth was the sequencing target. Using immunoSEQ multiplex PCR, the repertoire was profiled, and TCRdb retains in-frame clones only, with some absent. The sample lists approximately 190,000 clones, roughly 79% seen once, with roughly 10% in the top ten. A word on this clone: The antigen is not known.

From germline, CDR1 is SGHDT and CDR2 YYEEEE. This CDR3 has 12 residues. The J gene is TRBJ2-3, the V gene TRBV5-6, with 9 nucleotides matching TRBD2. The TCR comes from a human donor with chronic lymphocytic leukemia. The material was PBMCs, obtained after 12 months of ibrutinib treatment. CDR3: CASGGSTDTQYF. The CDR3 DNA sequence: TGTGCTAGCGGGGGTAGCACAGATACGCAGTATTTT.